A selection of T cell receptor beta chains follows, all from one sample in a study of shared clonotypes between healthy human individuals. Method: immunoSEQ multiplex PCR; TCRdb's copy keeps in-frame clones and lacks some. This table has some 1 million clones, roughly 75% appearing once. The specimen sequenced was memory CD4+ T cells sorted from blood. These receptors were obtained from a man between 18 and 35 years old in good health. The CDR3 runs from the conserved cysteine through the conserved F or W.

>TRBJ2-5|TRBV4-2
CASSQDSGGQETQYF
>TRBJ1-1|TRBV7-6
CASSAGGDGHEAFF
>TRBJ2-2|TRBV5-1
CASSIEQGAGELFF
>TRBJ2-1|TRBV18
CASSPSGVGEQFF
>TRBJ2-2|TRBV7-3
CASSPSGGRGELFF
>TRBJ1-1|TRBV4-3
CASSQGFSGTTEAFF
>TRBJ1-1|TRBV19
CASSTPGTEAFF
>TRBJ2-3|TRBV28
CASNSYSTDTQYF
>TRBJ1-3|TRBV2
CASSERRVTSGNTIYF
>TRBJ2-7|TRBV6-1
CASSGGQGTNGEQYF
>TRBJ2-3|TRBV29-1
CSAGPGGLDTQYF
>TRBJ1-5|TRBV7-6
CASSLGPRQPQHF
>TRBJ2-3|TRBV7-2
CASLPSSGRTDTQYF
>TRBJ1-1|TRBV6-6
CASSSGIEAFF
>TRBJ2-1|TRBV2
CASSEGLAGASEQFF
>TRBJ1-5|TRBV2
CASSDSTNQPQHF
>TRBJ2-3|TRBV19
CASTPGLLSSTDTQYF